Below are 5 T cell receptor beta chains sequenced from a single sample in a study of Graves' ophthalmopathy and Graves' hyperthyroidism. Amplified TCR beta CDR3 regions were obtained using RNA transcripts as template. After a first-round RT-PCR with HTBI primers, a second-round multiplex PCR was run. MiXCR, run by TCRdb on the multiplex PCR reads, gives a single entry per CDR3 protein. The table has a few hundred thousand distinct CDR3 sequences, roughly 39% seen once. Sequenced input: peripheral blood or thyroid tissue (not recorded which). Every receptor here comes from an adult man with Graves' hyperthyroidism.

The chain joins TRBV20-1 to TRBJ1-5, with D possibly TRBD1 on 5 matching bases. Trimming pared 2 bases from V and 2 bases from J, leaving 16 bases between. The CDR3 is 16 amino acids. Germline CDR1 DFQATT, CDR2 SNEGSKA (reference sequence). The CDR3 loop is CSARSGLWGGNQPQHF. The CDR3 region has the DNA TGCAGTGCTAGATCCGGGCTTTGGGGCGGCAATCAGCCCCAGCATTTT.

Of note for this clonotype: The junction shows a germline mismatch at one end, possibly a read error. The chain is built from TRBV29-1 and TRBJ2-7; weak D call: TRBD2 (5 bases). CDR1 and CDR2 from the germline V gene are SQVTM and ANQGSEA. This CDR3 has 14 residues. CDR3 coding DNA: TGTAGCGTTGTCCGGAGCAATTTCTCCTACGAGCAGTACTTC. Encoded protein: CSVVRSNFSYEQYF.

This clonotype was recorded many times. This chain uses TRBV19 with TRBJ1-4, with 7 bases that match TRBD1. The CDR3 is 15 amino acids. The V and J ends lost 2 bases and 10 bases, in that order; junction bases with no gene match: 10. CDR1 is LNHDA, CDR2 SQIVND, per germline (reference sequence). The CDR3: CASSIPGQVRGKLFF. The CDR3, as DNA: TGTGCCAGTAGTATACCCGGACAGGTCAGAGGAAAACTGTTTTTT.

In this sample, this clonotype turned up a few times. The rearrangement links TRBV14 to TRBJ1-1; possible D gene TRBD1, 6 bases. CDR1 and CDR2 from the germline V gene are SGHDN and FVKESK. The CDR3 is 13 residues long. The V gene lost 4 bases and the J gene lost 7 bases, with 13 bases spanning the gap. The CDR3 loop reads CASSLRTDSEAFF. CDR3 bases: TGTGCCAGCAGCCTCAGGACAGACAGTGAAGCTTTCTTT.

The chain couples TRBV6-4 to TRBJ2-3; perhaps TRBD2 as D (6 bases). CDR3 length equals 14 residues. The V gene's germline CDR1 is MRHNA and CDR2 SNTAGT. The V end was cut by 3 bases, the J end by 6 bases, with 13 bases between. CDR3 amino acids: CASSEQAGSDTQYF. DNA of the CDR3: TGTGCCAGCAGTGAGCAAGCGGGTTCGGATACGCAGTATTTT.